The sequence of this T cell receptor beta chain was determined in a study of blood T cell repertoires in COVID-19. Germline CDR1 reads SGHRS; CDR2 reads YFSETQ. The CDR3 consists of 16 residues. V was cut by 0 bases and J by 4 bases, with 14 bases left in between. Measured with immunoSEQ multiplex PCR; TCRdb has only the in-frame clones, and not every one. The sample holds about 49,000 clones; 82% are singletons and the top ten take around 2.5%. V usage is TRBV5-1 and J usage is TRBJ1-3, with a weak D call TRBD1 (5 bases). This receptor was obtained from a woman aged 60 to 75 with acute or convalescent COVID-19. The sequenced sample consisted of peripheral blood. CDR3 in amino acids: CASSLDDSSAGNTIYF. In DNA form, the CDR3 reads TGCGCCAGCAGCTTGGATGACAGCTCCGCGGGAAACACCATATATTTT.